The 9 T cell receptor beta chains listed next were all sequenced from one sample in a study of Graves' ophthalmopathy and Graves' hyperthyroidism. RNA transcripts served as template for amplifying TCR beta CDR3 sequences. HTBI-primed first-round RT-PCR preceded second-round multiplex PCR. One entry per CDR3 protein results from TCRdb running MiXCR on the multiplex PCR reads. Here the sample spans approximately 540,000 distinct CDR3 sequences, under 40% being singletons. Sequencing used peripheral blood or thyroid tissue (not recorded which). The receptors were sampled from an adult man with Graves' hyperthyroidism.

Concerning this clonotype itself: A read error is possible here, since a much larger clone lies one base away. The chain employs TRBV19 and TRBJ1-5, with TRBD1 identical over 7 bases. The junction had 7 bases not matched to a gene; V was cut back by 1 base and J by 1 base. The CDR3 contains 17 residues. Looked up from germline, CDR1 is LNHDA and CDR2 is SQIVND (reference sequence). CDR3 sequence: CASSIGGQLQSNQPQHF. CDR3 bases: TGTGCCAGTAGTATAGGGGGACAGTTACAGAGCAATCAGCCCCAGCATTTT.

V usage is TRBV7-8 and J usage is TRBJ2-5; 7 bases align to TRBD1. The CDR3 runs 15 residues. V lost 5 bases, J lost 5 bases, and 11 bases stayed unmatched. Per germline, CDR1 SGHVS and CDR2 FQNEAQ. The CDR3 bases are TGTGCCAGCAGCGTTTACAGGGGAGTGTCGGAGACCCAGTACTTC. It yields the protein CASSVYRGVSETQYF.

The chain has TRBV7-9 and TRBJ1-1, with TRBD1 matching 12 bases. V was clipped by 5 bases and J by 0 bases; unmatched bases: 10. CDR1 and CDR2 from the germline V gene are SEHNR and FQNEAQ (reference sequence). This CDR3 contains 18 residues. CDR3 protein: CASSVTGTGGLMNTEAFF. DNA of the CDR3: TGTGCCAGCAGCGTAACCGGGACAGGGGGCCTAATGAACACTGAAGCTTTCTTT.

This clonotype has ten or more counts. The V gene is TRBV25-1, the J gene TRBJ2-5; D gene unclear. This CDR3 comprises 18 residues. The V end lost 1 base, the J end lost 0 bases, and 18 bases lay between the germline ends. In germline, CDR1 is MGHDK, CDR2 SYGVNS. CDR3 protein: CASSEFGSTPVYQETQYF. The CDR3 coding sequence is TGTGCCAGCAGTGAATTTGGGTCCACTCCCGTCTACCAAGAGACCCAGTACTTC.

This clonotype has a handful of counts. V is TRBV28 and J is TRBJ1-5; the D gene is possibly TRBD1 (5 bases). This CDR3 is 14 amino acids long. CDR1 is MDHEN, CDR2 SYDVKM, per germline. Trimming removed 2 bases at V and 9 bases at J, with 14 bases between. In DNA, the CDR3 is TGTGCCAGCAGTTTAAACGGGGCTGGGTTGCCCCAGCATTTT. Translating gives CASSLNGAGLPQHF.

This clonotype has a count of ten or more. This chain joins TRBV19 and TRBJ1-3; 7 bases line up with TRBD1. The CDR3 length is 14 residues. Germline-derived CDR1 and CDR2 are LNHDA and SQIVND (reference sequence). Trimming cost V 9 bases and J 0 bases; bases outside gene matches: 5. The CDR3 loop reads CASTQGSSGNTIYF. As DNA, the CDR3 is TGTGCCAGCACACAGGGGAGCTCTGGAAACACCATATATTTT.

V gene TRBV20-1 combines with J gene TRBJ1-2; D is undetermined. Trimming removed 0 bases at V and 0 bases at J, with 5 bases between. The CDR3 totals 13 residues. Germline assignment: CDR1 DFQATT and CDR2 SNEGSKA (reference sequence). Written as DNA, the CDR3 is TGCAGTGCTAGAGATGCAGCTAACTATGGCTACACCTTC. Residues: CSARDAANYGYTF.

Regarding this clonotype: Its ends do not fully match the called genes, so a read error is possible. The CDR3 coding sequence is TGTGTCAGCAGCATCGGACAGTTGAACACTGAAGCTTTCTTT. The encoded protein is CVSSIGQLNTEAFF. V is TRBV3-1 and J is TRBJ1-1; a possible D gene is TRBD1 (6 bases). Germline V lookup: CDR1 LGHDT, CDR2 YNNKEL (reference sequence). This CDR3 contains 14 residues.

This clonotype was seen ten or more times. V is TRBV9 and J is TRBJ1-1; D call uncertain. The CDR3 runs to 13 residues. Germline-derived CDR1 and CDR2 are SGDLS and YYNGEE. V lost 3 bases and J lost 4, with 10 bases in between. CDR3: CASSARVGTEAFF. Here the CDR3 DNA reads TGTGCCAGCAGCGCCCGTGTTGGCACTGAAGCTTTCTTT.